The clone carrying this T cell receptor beta chain was detected once. Clones were sequenced by immunoSEQ multiplex PCR, and TCRdb holds only the in-frame ones, with some missing. The sample has some 150,000 clones, 84% seen once. This record belongs to a study of blood T cell repertoires in COVID-19. There are 15 residues in the CDR3. Trimming took 4 bases from V and 0 from J, leaving 9 bases between them. Germline assignment: CDR1 LGHNA and CDR2 YSLEER. The sequenced material came from PBMCs or T cells enriched from blood (not recorded which). The receptor's source is a woman younger than 35 who had been exposed to COVID-19. The chain recombines TRBV4-3 with TRBJ2-2; D may be TRBD2 (6 bases). The CDR3 region is CASSLRGTNTGELFF. The CDR3 DNA follows: TGCGCCAGCAGCCTGCGGGGCACGAACACCGGGGAGCTGTTTTTT.